This paragraph reports one T cell receptor (beta chain). Its recognized antigen is unknown. No base qualities exist here, and no much larger clone lies one base off it. In Seattle, one collaborating source enrolled patients while the infection was active and tracked those patients longitudinally over the course of disease. Whole blood was collected in K2EDTA tubes by collaborating institutions according to the institutions' own protocols. For TCRbeta analysis, collaborators shipped samples in one of three forms: frozen whole blood, isolated PBMCs, or DNA extracted from either of those sample types. This sample stems from a study of blood T cell repertoires in COVID-19 (dated by TCRdb to the early 2020s). Notes on the research overall: Samples covering the acute and convalescent phases of COVID-19 were provided by collaborators in the United States, Italy and Spain. A freely available public database, intended as a resource for researchers studying the immune response to SARS-CoV-2, is where the repertoires were released. A de-identified subject ID, COVID-19 status, age in years and sex were almost always included in the sample metadata. The material from the prospective study consisted of cDNA or gDNA derived from T cells, B-cell-depleted T cells, or PBMCs. Where available, HLA class I and class II types were obtained from metadata supplied by the sample provider rather than from assay-based typing. Subjects who had been exposed to COVID-19, were actively infected with it, or had recovered from it provided the deeply sampled blood TCRbeta repertoires that made up the dataset. Samples were obtained from the ongoing ImmuneRACE study (first 160 participants) and from some 1,300 subjects provided by 6 global collaborators. The research as a whole found: The amount of clinical and demographic metadata varied by source and participant and was provided uncurated.

TCRbeta CDR3 regions were amplified from genomic DNA using the immunoSEQ Assay, a bias-controlled multiplex PCR. From the authors' description of their analysis: Within the assay, amplification of reference gene primers was used to estimate how many nucleated cells each sample contained. Sequence reads were collapsed and filtered to measure the absolute abundance of every unique TCRbeta CDR3 rearrangement. For each sample, productive Simpson clonality was calculated as the square root of Simpson's diversity index across productive rearrangements. In its TCRdb copy, this immuneACCESS table keeps in-frame sequences only and misses some clones. Where compared with another copy, unresolved V genes explain less than half of these, and the others have no known cause. The D gene and trimming were derived from the DNA, and the V and J assignments and clone size from that table. In all, the sample holds 300,000 to 350,000 clones, and 70% to 90% of those were seen once. Clones ranked in the top ten supply approximately 1.6% of the sample.

This sequence was found in a woman aged 30 to 39 with COVID-19, enrolled during active disease. Sequencing was done on a sample of peripheral blood.

The DNA reads TGTGCCAGCACCTATACGTCTTATGGCTACACCTTC. This gives the protein CASTYTSYGYTF. The chain joins TRBV2 to TRBJ1-2; no D gene can be assigned with confidence. CDR1 and CDR2 are read off the germline V gene as SNHLY and FYNNEI. The CDR3 sequence holds 12 residues, the cysteine and phenylalanine included. The DNA shown is the 36-base CDR3, in frame from base 1. The trim is 7 bases for V and 5 bases for J, with a gap of 11 bases between the germline ends.